A single sample is the source of the 29 T cell receptor beta chains below, sequenced in a study of identical twins. TCRdb ran MiXCR on the 5' RACE reads and lists one entry per CDR3 protein. Of hundreds of thousands of distinct CDR3 sequences listed, over 12% are singletons. The sample was memory (CD45RO+) T cells sorted from blood. The receptor set was obtained from a woman aged 18 to 35 in good health.

This rearrangement joins TRBV4-3 to TRBJ2-1, with 7 bases identical to TRBD2. Germline values: CDR1 LGHNA, CDR2 YSLEER. This CDR3 spans 14 amino acids. V gave up 2 bases and J gave up 7 bases; unmatched junction bases: 5. CDR3 in DNA: TGCGCCAGCAGCCAACGCGGGAGTAATAATGAGCAGTTCTTC. Translated: CASSQRGSNNEQFF.

The rearrangement uses TRBV7-8 and TRBJ1-5; the D gene is possibly TRBD1 (5 bases). The CDR3 has 13 amino acids. Trimming pared 3 bases from V and 5 bases from J, leaving 8 bases between. Germline loops: CDR1 SGHVS, CDR2 FQNEAQ. This CDR3 is CASSFGRDQPQHF. DNA of the CDR3: TGTGCCAGCAGCTTCGGCAGGGATCAGCCCCAGCATTTT.

The chain uses TRBV6-2 or TRBV6-3 and TRBJ2-3, with a possible D match to TRBD2 (5 bases). Trimming cost V 2 bases and J 2 bases, with 8 bases left between them. The length of the CDR3 is 14 residues. Looked up from germline, CDR1 is MNHEY and CDR2 is SVGEGT. The CDR3 DNA is TGTGCCAGCAGTTACAGGACTCTCACAGATACGCAGTATTTT. Its translation: CASSYRTLTDTQYF.

This clonotype appeared a few times. A junction boundary mismatches the germline segment, possibly from a read error. CDR3 DNA: TGCGCCAGCAGCTTGGATTGGACTAATGGGGTCTTC. It encodes CASSLDWTNGVF. The chain has TRBV5-1 and TRBJ2-1; weak D call: TRBD2 (6 bases). Germline-derived CDR1 and CDR2 are SGHRS and YFSETQ. The CDR3 length is 12 residues.

This rearrangement joins TRBV5-1 to TRBJ2-1, with TRBD2 matching over 8 bases. The CDR3 has 15 residues. The V and J ends lost 0 bases and 6 bases, in that order; junction bases with no gene match: 5. CDR1 and CDR2 from the germline V gene are SGHRS and YFSETQ. The CDR3 DNA follows: TGCGCCAGCAGCTTGGGCGGGGGGCGTCTCAATGAGCAGTTCTTC. It yields the protein CASSLGGGRLNEQFF.

The V call is TRBV18, the J call TRBJ1-1; no firm D call. V gave up 3 bases and J gave up 2 bases, with 7 bases separating them. The CDR3 extends over 13 amino acids. The germline gives CDR1 KGHSH, CDR2 LQKENI. CDR3 nucleotide sequence: TGTGCCAGCTCACCGATAGAAAACACTGAAGCTTTCTTT. Protein: CASSPIENTEAFF.

The J gene is TRBJ2-1, the V gene TRBV20-1, with D perhaps TRBD1 (5 bases). This CDR3 is 18 amino acids long. With 6 bases removed from V and 0 bases from J, the gap between germline ends came to 24 bases. CDR1 DFQATT and CDR2 SNEGSKA come from the germline V gene (reference sequence). The CDR3 protein is CSANPVKGQVRSYNEQFF. In DNA form, the CDR3 reads TGCAGTGCCAACCCCGTCAAGGGGCAGGTACGCTCCTACAATGAGCAGTTCTTC.

The rearrangement links TRBV7-3 to TRBJ2-3, with D hard to call. V dropped 3 bases and J dropped 2 bases, with 6 bases sitting between them. The CDR3 length is 13 residues. Germline V lookup: CDR1 SGHTA, CDR2 FQGTGA. CDR3 sequence reads: CASSFGYTDTQYF. CDR3 nucleotides: TGTGCCAGCAGCTTCGGGTACACAGATACGCAGTATTTT.

This clonotype was observed a handful of times. The chain uses TRBV19 and TRBJ2-2, with D possibly being TRBD2 (6 bases). This CDR3 spans 13 amino acids. Trimming left V 1 base short and J 6 bases short, with 6 bases between. Per the germline V gene, CDR1 is LNHDA and CDR2 is SQIVND (reference sequence). CDR3 loop: CASSIGGAGELFF. In DNA, the CDR3 is TGTGCCAGTAGTATAGGGGGGGCCGGGGAGCTGTTTTTT.

This clonotype showed up many times. The V call is TRBV20-1, the J call TRBJ1-2; 7 nucleotides match TRBD1. The CDR3 consists of 14 residues. With 1 base clipped from V and 3 bases from J, the junction kept 5 bases outside the gene matches. Germline V gene lookup returns CDR1 DFQATT and CDR2 SNEGSKA (reference sequence). CDR3 in amino acids: CSARVIDRDYGYTF. As DNA, the CDR3 is TGCAGTGCTAGAGTTATTGACAGGGACTATGGCTACACCTTC.

This clonotype appeared a few times. The CDR3 region is CSAPRDREETQYF. CDR3 DNA sequence: TGCAGTGCTCCCCGGGACAGGGAAGAGACCCAGTACTTC. The chain is built from TRBV20-1 and TRBJ2-5; 9 nucleotides match TRBD1. This CDR3 region has 13 residues. Germline CDR1 is DFQATT and CDR2 is SNEGSKA (reference sequence). The V and J ends lost 5 bases and 3 bases, in that order; junction bases with no gene match: 4.

This rearrangement joins TRBV20-1 to TRBJ1-6; D perhaps matches TRBD1 (5 bases). This CDR3 is built from 14 residues. Germline V gene lookup returns CDR1 DFQATT and CDR2 SNEGSKA (reference sequence). V lost 4 bases and J 7 bases, leaving 14 bases between the germline ends. CDR3 nucleotides: TGCAGTGCTACCCGACTAGGGGCGAATTCACCCCTCCACTTT. Translated: CSATRLGANSPLHF.

CDR3 nucleotides: TGTGCCAGCAGCTTGGGGGGTAGCGGGGCGAGCACAGATACGCAGTATTTT. Its protein is CASSLGGSGASTDTQYF. V usage is TRBV11-1 and J usage is TRBJ2-3; 8 bases are a match to TRBD2. J gave up 0 bases and V 3 bases, and 8 bases lay outside the gene matches. The length of the CDR3 is 17 residues. From germline, CDR1 is SGHAT and CDR2 FQDESV (reference sequence).

The rearrangement links TRBV10-3 to TRBJ2-3, with D possibly TRBD2 on 5 matching bases. V lost 3 bases and J lost 2, with 12 bases in between. Looked up from germline, CDR1 is ENHRY and CDR2 is SYGVKD. The CDR3 is 15 residues long. The CDR3 nucleotides read TGTGCCATCAGTGACGGGGTTGGTGCCACAGATACGCAGTATTTT. Residues: CAISDGVGATDTQYF.

This clonotype has a handful of counts. This chain connects TRBV4-3 to TRBJ2-3; D might be TRBD1 (5 bases). The V gene lost 0 bases and the J gene lost 0 bases, with 13 bases spanning the gap. The CDR3 is 17 amino acids. Germline V CDR1 and CDR2: LGHNA, YSLEER. CDR3 nucleotide sequence: TGCGCCAGCAGCCAAGAAGGGGCCCAAACTAGCACAGATACGCAGTATTTT. This translates into CASSQEGAQTSTDTQYF.

The J gene is TRBJ1-1, the V gene TRBV3-1; tentative D call: TRBD1 (5 bases). CDR1 and CDR2 from the germline V gene are LGHDT and YNNKEL (reference sequence). The CDR3 contains 11 residues. Trimming removed 6 bases at V and 6 bases at J, with 8 bases between. The CDR3 DNA reads TGTGCCAGCAGGTGGGGCGCTGAAGCTTTCTTT. Amino acids: CASRWGAEAFF. Together with reference TRBV3-1 and TRBJ1-1, the CDR3 gives the full variable domain: DTAVSQTPKYLVTQMGNDKSIKCEQNLGHDTMYWYKQDSKKFLKIMFSYNNKELIINETVPNRFSPKSPDKAHLNLHINSLELGDSAVYFCASRWGAEAFFGQGTRLTVV.

The genes are TRBV7-9 and TRBJ2-3, with TRBD1 identical over 9 bases. This CDR3 contains 16 residues. V lost 4 bases, J lost 2 bases, and 7 bases stayed unmatched. Germline assignment: CDR1 SEHNR and CDR2 FQNEAQ (reference sequence). CDR3 region: CASSSYRGPTTDTQYF. CDR3 coding DNA: TGTGCCAGCAGCTCCTACAGGGGGCCCACCACAGATACGCAGTATTTT.

The V call is TRBV6-5, the J call TRBJ2-1, with 7 bases fitting TRBD2. This CDR3 comprises 14 residues. The V and J ends lost 0 bases and 6 bases, in that order; junction bases with no gene match: 2. From germline, CDR1 is MNHEY and CDR2 SVGAGI. The CDR3 region has the DNA TGTGCCAGCAGTTACTCGCGGGAGCTCAATGAGCAGTTCTTC. Encoded protein: CASSYSRELNEQFF.

The genes are TRBV4-1 and TRBJ2-5, with a possible D match to TRBD2 (5 bases). The CDR3 has 13 amino acids. V lost 2 bases to trimming and J lost 4 bases, with 8 bases between them. Per the germline V gene, CDR1 is MGHRA and CDR2 is YSYEKL. Here the CDR3 reads CASSQNEGETQYF. The CDR3 DNA reads TGCGCCAGCAGCCAAAACGAGGGAGAGACCCAGTACTTC.

This rearrangement joins TRBV5-6 to TRBJ2-5; TRBD1 is a possible D gene (6 bases). CDR3 length: 15 amino acids. From germline, CDR1 is SGHDT and CDR2 YYEEEE. Trimming removed 0 bases at V and 1 base at J, with 10 bases between. CDR3 loop: CASSLDRDAQETQYF. The CDR3 coding sequence is TGTGCCAGCAGCTTGGACAGGGATGCCCAAGAGACCCAGTACTTC.

The rearrangement joins TRBV12-3 or TRBV12-4 to TRBJ1-6; no clear D gene. V shed 2 bases and J shed 9 bases, with 8 bases lying between them. This CDR3 has 13 residues. CDR3: CASSLKAGSPLHF. The CDR3 DNA sequence: TGTGCCAGCAGTTTAAAGGCCGGTTCACCCCTCCACTTT.

This clonotype has a count of ten or more. The genes are TRBV9 and TRBJ1-1, with D unresolved. The CDR3 has 13 residues. CDR1 is SGDLS and CDR2 is YYNGEE in the germline V gene. Between the trimmed V and J ends, which lost 4 bases and 0 bases, there was a span of 7 bases. CDR3 protein: CASSLRLNTEAFF. The CDR3 DNA follows: TGTGCCAGCAGCCTCCGGTTGAACACTGAAGCTTTCTTT.

The genes are TRBV27 and TRBJ2-2; tentatively, D is TRBD1 or TRBD2 (5 bases each). The length of the CDR3 is 18 residues. The germline V gene encodes CDR1 MNHEY and CDR2 SMNVEV (reference sequence). V was clipped by 5 bases and J by 5 bases, with 24 bases between them. This CDR3 is CASSLEGMGPRRTGELFF. CDR3 nucleotides: TGTGCCAGCAGTCTCGAAGGTATGGGACCTCGCAGGACCGGGGAGCTGTTTTTT.

This chain uses TRBV5-4 with TRBJ2-7; D not resolved. The CDR3 runs 12 residues. CDR1 and CDR2 from the germline V gene are SGHNT and YYREEE (reference sequence). The V gene lost 4 bases and the J gene lost 5 bases, with 10 bases spanning the gap. The CDR3 DNA follows: TGTGCCAGCAGCCTCGACCTCCACGAGCAGTACTTC. Translating gives CASSLDLHEQYF.

The sample holds a few counts of this clonotype. The chain combines TRBV7-2 with TRBJ2-3; 9 bases line up with TRBD2. The ends lost 1 base at V and 7 bases at J; junction bases unmatched: 6. The CDR3 runs to 15 residues. CDR1 SGHTA and CDR2 FQGNSA come from the germline V gene. CDR3 sequence reads: CASSLVGGGVYTQYF. The CDR3 region has the DNA TGTGCCAGCAGCTTAGTAGGCGGGGGGGTTTATACGCAGTATTTT.

The chain employs TRBV4-2 and TRBJ2-7, with 8 bases identical to TRBD2. The CDR3 is made up of 16 amino acids. The germline CDR1 and CDR2 sequences are LGHNA and YNFKEQ. With 0 bases clipped from V and 1 base from J, the junction kept 5 bases outside the gene matches. The CDR3, as DNA: TGTGCCAGCAGCCAAGATCGGGGACTAGTTTCCTACGAGCAGTACTTC. It codes for CASSQDRGLVSYEQYF.

CDR3: CASSPSLYPYNEQFF. The CDR3 DNA is TGTGCCAGCAGCCCGAGCCTGTACCCCTACAATGAGCAGTTCTTC. The chain uses TRBV9 and TRBJ2-1; unclear D gene. CDR3 size: 15 residues. Per germline, CDR1 SGDLS and CDR2 YYNGEE. V dropped 4 bases and J dropped 2 bases, with 13 bases sitting between them.

The rearrangement links TRBV3-1 to TRBJ2-1; no definite D call. Germline CDR1 LGHDT, CDR2 YNNKEL (reference sequence). The CDR3 is 13 residues long. The ends were cut back, 7 bases at V and 4 bases at J, with 11 bases in the middle. The DNA for the CDR3 is TGTGCCAGCACTCCGATGGGGTACAATGAGCAGTTCTTC. This codes for CASTPMGYNEQFF.

There are a few counts of this clonotype. V usage is TRBV5-1 and J usage is TRBJ1-2; 10 positions match TRBD1. Germline V lookup: CDR1 SGHRS, CDR2 YFSETQ. The trim removed 3 bases at V and 8 bases at J, leaving 10 bases unmatched. This CDR3 is 15 amino acids long. The CDR3, as DNA: TGCGCCAGCAGCTGGTCCGGGACAGGGGAGGAGGGCTACACCTTC. This gives the protein CASSWSGTGEEGYTF.